The 12 T cell receptor beta chains given below trace back to one sample, sequenced in a study of Tregs in tolerant kidney transplant recipients. TCRdb's copy holds only in-frame clones and misses some; the assay was immunoSEQ multiplex PCR. This sample has about 94,000 clones, with 80% to 95% found just once. The source was CD4+ T cells from blood, collected before the transplant. Receptors originate from a human donor who received a combined kidney and bone marrow transplant.

This chain joins TRBV5-5 and TRBJ1-2, with D hard to call. CDR3 length equals 13 residues. Looked up from germline, CDR1 is SGHKS and CDR2 is YYEKEE (reference sequence). The V end lost 6 bases, the J end lost 8 bases, and 17 bases lay between the germline ends. As DNA, the CDR3 is TGTGCCAGCACCCCGACTGTCCAGAACGGCTACACCTTC. The encoded protein is CASTPTVQNGYTF.

The V gene is TRBV7-9, the J gene TRBJ1-2; D not resolved. The CDR3 runs to 15 residues. V was clipped by 1 base and J by 4 bases, with 13 bases between them. Germline CDR1 SEHNR, CDR2 FQNEAQ (reference sequence). CDR3 sequence: CASSLDRFSTYGYTF. The CDR3 nucleotides are TGTGCCAGCAGCTTAGATCGTTTCTCTACCTATGGCTACACCTTC.

V usage is TRBV10-1 and J usage is TRBJ2-5; possible D gene TRBD1, 6 bases. With the DNA end fitting TRBJ2-7 better, the J assignment may be wrong. The CDR3 has 14 residues. Germline V gene data show CDR1 as WNHNN and CDR2 as SYGVQD (reference sequence). CDR3 in amino acids: CASLVQGASYEQYF. CDR3 nucleotides: TGCGCCAGCCTTGTACAGGGAGCCTCCTACGAGCAGTACTTC.

The chain recombines TRBV11-2 with TRBJ2-7; weak D call: TRBD2 (5 bases). CDR3 size: 15 residues. V was trimmed by 5 bases and J by 1 base, leaving 15 bases between them. The germline CDR1 and CDR2 sequences are SGHAT and FQNNGV. The CDR3 protein is CASSPTRLLSYEQYF. The CDR3 DNA reads as TGTGCCAGCAGCCCTACTAGACTACTATCCTACGAGCAGTACTTC.

This chain uses TRBV12-5 with TRBJ2-1; possibly TRBD2 for D (6 bases). Germline values: CDR1 LGHNT, CDR2 FRNRAP. This CDR3 region has 13 residues. The V end lost 8 bases, the J end lost 16 bases, and 24 bases lay between the germline ends. The CDR3 region is CASSVSGGARAFF. DNA of the CDR3: TGTGCTAGTTCGGTTTCTGGAGGGGCCAGGGCCTTCTTC.

The chain employs TRBV9 and TRBJ2-3; 10 nucleotides agree with TRBD2. This CDR3 has 18 amino acids. Germline assignment: CDR1 SGDLS and CDR2 YYNGEE. J was trimmed by 3 bases and V by 4 bases; bases with no gene match: 14. The CDR3 region is CASSLSGSLAGATDTQYF. CDR3 DNA: TGTGCCAGCAGCTTATCGGGGTCCCTAGCGGGGGCAACAGATACGCAGTATTTT. Full variable domain (remainder filled in from reference TRBV9 and TRBJ2-3): DSGVTQTPKHLITATGQRVTLRCSPRSGDLSVYWYQQSLDQGLQFLIQYYNGEERAKGNILERFSAQQFPDLHSELNLSSLELGDSALYFCASSLSGSLAGATDTQYFGPGTRLTVL.

V is TRBV5-1 and J is TRBJ1-2, with 8 nucleotides matching TRBD1. Unmatched junction bases numbered 9, after V lost 5 bases and J lost 3 bases. This CDR3 spans 15 amino acids. Germline V gene data show CDR1 as SGHRS and CDR2 as YFSETQ. CDR3 bases: TGCGCCAGCAGATCGGGACAGGCATTCTACTATGGCTACACCTTC. It yields the protein CASRSGQAFYYGYTF.

The J gene is TRBJ1-4, the V gene TRBV6-5; D perhaps matches TRBD1 (6 bases). Germline loops: CDR1 MNHEY, CDR2 SVGAGI. The CDR3 loop spans 16 amino acids. The V gene lost 3 bases and the J gene lost 3 bases, with 14 bases spanning the gap. The CDR3 sequence: CASSYWNREPNEKLFF. CDR3 DNA: TGTGCCAGCAGTTATTGGAACAGGGAACCTAATGAAAAACTGTTTTTT.

V usage is TRBV10-3 and J usage is TRBJ1-4; 8 positions agree with TRBD1. Germline V gives CDR1 ENHRY, CDR2 SYGVKD. The CDR3 loop spans 13 amino acids. J was trimmed by 15 bases and V by 3 bases; bases with no gene match: 9. The CDR3 is CAISDSSDRVVFF. Here the CDR3 DNA reads TGTGCCATCAGTGACTCCTCGGACAGGGTAGTGTTTTTT.

The gene calls are TRBV7-8 and TRBJ2-3; 9 bases align to TRBD2. This CDR3 has 17 residues. The J segment lost 4 bases and the V segment lost 0 bases, leaving 8 bases of the junction unmatched. In germline, CDR1 is SGHVS, CDR2 FQNEAQ. This chain's CDR3 is CASSLALRGRGSDTQYF. The CDR3 DNA reads as TGTGCCAGCAGCTTAGCGCTCCGCGGGAGGGGATCAGATACGCAGTATTTT.

This clone was picked up a small number of times. This rearrangement joins TRBV14 to TRBJ1-3; no definite D call. The germline V gene has CDR1 SGHDN and CDR2 FVKESK. The CDR3 contains 13 residues. The germline V and J ends were trimmed by 2 bases and 5 bases, with 7 bases remaining between them. The CDR3: CASSQRHRNTIYF. The CDR3 DNA sequence: TGTGCCAGCAGCCAAAGACACAGAAACACCATATATTTT.

V and J are TRBV18 and TRBJ1-1; D perhaps matches TRBD1 (5 bases). Trimming removed 1 base at V and 4 bases at J, with 19 bases between. Germline lookup yields CDR1 KGHSH and CDR2 LQKENI. This CDR3 has 17 amino acids. The CDR3 DNA follows: TGTGCCAGCTCACCACGAAGGGGCGGACGATTACTCACTGAAGCTTTCTTT. It is translated as CASSPRRGGRLLTEAFF. Together with reference TRBV18 and TRBJ1-1, the CDR3 gives the full variable domain: NAGVMQNPRHLVRRRGQEARLRCSPMKGHSHVYWYRQLPEEGLKFMVYLQKENIIDESGMPKERFSAEFPKEGPSILRIQQVVRGDSAAYFCASSPRRGGRLLTEAFFGQGTRLTVV.